What follows are 2 T cell receptor beta chains derived from one specimen sequenced in a study of blood T cell repertoires in COVID-19. Method: immunoSEQ multiplex PCR; TCRdb's copy keeps in-frame clones and lacks some. The sample holds a few hundred thousand clones, about 81% seen once. The specimen sequenced was PBMCs or T cells enriched from blood (not recorded which). The receptor source for this set is a man between 35 and 55 years old who had recovered from COVID-19.

V usage is TRBV6-5 and J usage is TRBJ1-2; a possible D gene is TRBD1 (5 bases). This CDR3 comprises 13 residues. Germline assignment: CDR1 MNHEY and CDR2 SVGAGI. The V and J ends lost 2 bases and 2 bases respectively, with 6 bases between them. In DNA form, the CDR3 reads TGTGCCAGCAGTTACAAGGGGAACTATGGCTACACCTTC. This translates into CASSYKGNYGYTF.

The CDR3 nucleotides are TGTGCCAGGGTAGCGGGAGGGCTCCGCTCCTACAATGAGCAGTTCTTC. The encoded protein is CARVAGGLRSYNEQFF. The V and J genes are TRBV2 and TRBJ2-1; TRBD2 matches at 11 bases. The V segment lost 9 bases and the J segment 0 bases; nucleotides outside the gene matches: 7. The CDR3 sequence is 16 residues long. Germline V gene sequence: CDR1 SNHLY, CDR2 FYNNEI.